The 6 T cell receptor beta chains in this list originate from one sample, sequenced in a study of shared clonotypes between healthy human individuals. TCRdb's copy holds only in-frame clones and misses some; the assay was immunoSEQ multiplex PCR. The sample holds more than 850,000 clones, around 78% seen once. The sequencing sample was made of memory CD4+ T cells from PBMCs. Subset: CD45RA-negative fraction. These TCRs come from a man younger than 30 in good health. Some clones in this sample may be carry-over from other donors' samples.

This clone was picked up one time. This sequence joins TRBV27 and TRBJ1-2; D possibly corresponds to TRBD1 (5 bases). This CDR3 has 14 residues. Germline V CDR1 and CDR2: MNHEY, SMNVEV (reference sequence). The ends were cut back, 4 bases at V and 7 bases at J, with 16 bases in the middle. The CDR3 DNA reads as TGTGCCAGCAGTTCCATGGGGGGGACGAGTGGCTACACCTTC. As protein: CASSSMGGTSGYTF.

This clone was recorded a few times. V gene TRBV7-2 combines with J gene TRBJ2-7; D call uncertain. This CDR3 comprises 15 residues. The germline V gene has CDR1 SGHTA and CDR2 FQGNSA. With 1 base removed from V and 2 bases from J, the gap between germline ends came to 12 bases. This CDR3 reads CASSLGGNPPYEQYF. Written as DNA, the CDR3 is TGTGCCAGCAGCTTAGGGGGAAACCCCCCCTACGAGCAGTACTTC.

The rearrangement links TRBV11-2 to TRBJ1-1; 9 bases align to TRBD1. Germline lookup yields CDR1 SGHAT and CDR2 FQNNGV. The CDR3 consists of 12 residues. Germline trimming cut 4 bases from V and 11 bases from J; bases unmatched to any gene: 5. Written as DNA, the CDR3 is TGTGCCAGCAGCTCGGGACAGGGTGGGGCTTTCTTT. It specifies CASSSGQGGAFF. The full variable domain, its missing parts supplied by reference TRBV11-2 and TRBJ1-1, is EAGVAQSPRYKIIEKRQSVAFWCNPISGHATLYWYQQILGQGPKLLIQFQNNGVVDDSQLPKDRFSAERLKGVDSTLKIQPAKLEDSAVYLCASSSGQGGAFFGQGTRLTVV.

This clone showed up just a few times. The identical CDR3 is also encoded by other nucleotide sequences in the sample. This chain joins TRBV9 and TRBJ2-3; 8 bases agree with TRBD2. Germline V gene data show CDR1 as SGDLS and CDR2 as YYNGEE. CDR3 length: 14 residues. With 0 bases clipped from V and 4 bases from J, the junction kept 1 base outside the gene matches. Here the CDR3 reads CASSVGRGADTQYF. In nucleotides, the CDR3 is TGTGCCAGCAGCGTAGGGCGGGGGGCAGATACGCAGTATTTT.

The rearrangement links TRBV19 to TRBJ1-3, with D possibly matching TRBD1 (6 bases). V lost 4 bases and J lost 4, with 17 bases in between. The CDR3 is 16 residues long. Per the germline V gene, CDR1 is LNHDA and CDR2 is SQIVND (reference sequence). The CDR3 protein is CASSRLTGLEGNTIYF. In DNA, the CDR3 is TGTGCCAGTAGTAGACTGACAGGACTTGAGGGAAACACCATATATTTT. The full variable domain, with the rest looked up from reference TRBV19 and TRBJ1-3, is DGGITQSPKYLFRKEGQNVTLSCEQNLNHDAMYWYRQDPGQGLRLIYYSQIVNDFQKGDIAEGYSVSREKKESFPLTVTSAQKNPTAFYLCASSRLTGLEGNTIYFGEGSWLTVV.

This chain links TRBV5-1 with TRBJ2-1; 8 positions agree with TRBD2. There are 17 residues in the CDR3. The germline CDR1 and CDR2 sequences are SGHRS and YFSETQ. The junction had 15 bases not matched to a gene; V was cut back by 2 bases and J by 8 bases. DNA of the CDR3: TGCGCCAGCAGCTTACCCTCAGCGGGAGTGGCCGCGGATGAGCAGTTCTTC. It yields the protein CASSLPSAGVAADEQFF.